One T cell receptor (beta chain) is described in this entry. No antigen is known for it. The record has no base qualities; no much larger clone is one base away. The entry originates in a study of CD8+ T cells in alopecia areata (dated 2018 in TCRdb). For context, the study as a whole: The treated patients, all with moderate-to-severe alopecia areata, were enrolled in an open-label pilot trial of oral tofacitinib given at 5 to 10 mg twice daily. Scalp tissue and sorted CD4+ and CD8+ peripheral blood T cells from patchy and totalis/universalis alopecia areata patients and from healthy controls were covered by human TCRbeta sequencing. Patients on tofacitinib were biopsied at baseline and after 4 and 24 weeks of treatment, and several of the patients also had a later scalp biopsy. Patients received tofacitinib for 6 to 18 months and were then followed off drug for 6 months to check for delayed response and recurrence. To study T cell clonal expansion in alopecia areata, the researchers applied high-throughput TCRbeta sequencing to both the C3H/HeJ mouse model and human patients. immunoSEQ multiplex PCR using 35 Vbeta forward primers and 13 Jbeta reverse primers was used to amplify TCRbeta CDR3 regions. Scalp clonality was compared among normal scalp (n=4), patchy alopecia areata scalp (n=8), and alopecia totalis/universalis scalp (n=8). RNA was obtained with the PAXgene miRNA kit for fixed scalp, the miRNeasy kit for PBMCs, and the RNeasy kit for mouse skin.

General conclusions and limits of the study: Resident alphabeta T cells in normal human skin are also sequenced, complicating scalp TCR repertoire analysis, unlike mouse skin dominated by gammadelta T cells. Higher clonality and more expanded CD8+ clones were observed in lesional scalp than in normal scalp, particularly in alopecia totalis/universalis, a finding suggestive of antigenic drive. Compared with mice, TCR sequences shared between patients were less clear, possibly partly because of HLA diversity across the patient population.

Library preparation employed the immunoSEQ multiplex PCR assay. To provide template for TCR sequencing, every sample had RNA extracted and reverse transcribed into cDNA. First-strand cDNA was synthesized with SuperScript III using a 2:1 mix of oligo-dT and random hexamers. A synthetic immune receptor repertoire was used to assess amplification bias, and residual bias was removed computationally. The source study handled its data this way. After raw reads were preprocessed to remove errors, the CDR3 was defined following IMGT conventions as running from the conserved cysteine to phenylalanine. Clonality was calculated as 1 minus Shannon entropy normalized by log2 of the number of productive unique TCRs. Scalp TCRbeta sequences were cross-referenced with sorted blood CD4 and CD8 repertoires so that the CD4 or CD8 identity of scalp clones could be inferred. What TCRdb holds here is the immuneACCESS table cut down to in-frame rearrangements. Part of the clones is not present; checked against another copy, under half of the missing clones reflect an unresolved V gene, and the others are unexplained. V and J calls and clone size are those listed in that table; D and trimming were worked out from the DNA. The sample table contains roughly 200,000 clones; only one count was recorded for almost 65% of them. The ten largest account for 1.5% to 2% of the sample.

The sample's time point label, in plain terms: baseline before oral tofacitinib. Lesional scalp punch biopsies and peripheral blood were obtained from alopecia areata patients. After PBMCs were isolated by density centrifugation and stained for CD3, CD4 and CD8, a FACSAria was used to sort CD4+ and CD8+ T cells. The source was CD4+ T cells sorted from blood, collected at week 0. The receptor comes from a human donor with alopecia areata.

CDR3 reads: CATRSSAVEYNEQFF. The nucleotides are TGCGCCACCCGCTCGAGTGCGGTCGAGTACAATGAGCAGTTCTTC. The chain was built from TRBV5-1 and TRBJ2-1, with the D gene too uncertain to name. The CDR3 starts with the cysteine, ends with the phenylalanine, and has 15 residues. The only DNA kept is the CDR3, 45 bases in frame from the first base. The germline V gene sets CDR1 to SGHRS and CDR2 to YFSETQ. Cut back by 9 bases and 4 bases, the V and J ends lie 20 bases apart.